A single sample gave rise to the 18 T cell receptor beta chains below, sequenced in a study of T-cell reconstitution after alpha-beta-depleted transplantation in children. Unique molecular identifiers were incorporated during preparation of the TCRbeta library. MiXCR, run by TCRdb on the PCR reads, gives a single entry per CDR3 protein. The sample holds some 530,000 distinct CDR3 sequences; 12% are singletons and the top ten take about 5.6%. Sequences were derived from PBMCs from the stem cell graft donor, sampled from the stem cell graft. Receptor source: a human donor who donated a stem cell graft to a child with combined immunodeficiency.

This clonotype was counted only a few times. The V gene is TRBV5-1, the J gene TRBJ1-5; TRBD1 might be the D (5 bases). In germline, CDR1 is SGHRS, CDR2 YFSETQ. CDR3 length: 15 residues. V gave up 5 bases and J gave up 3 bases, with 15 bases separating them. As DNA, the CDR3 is TGCGCCAGCAGTCAAGTAGACAGCCTCAATCAGCCCCAGCATTTT. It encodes CASSQVDSLNQPQHF.

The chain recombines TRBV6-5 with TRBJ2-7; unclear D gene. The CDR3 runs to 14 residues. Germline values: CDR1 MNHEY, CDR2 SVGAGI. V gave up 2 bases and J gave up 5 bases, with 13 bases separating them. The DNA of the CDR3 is TGTGCCAGCAGTTACATTTCGAGAGGCCACGAGCAGTACTTC. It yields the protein CASSYISRGHEQYF.

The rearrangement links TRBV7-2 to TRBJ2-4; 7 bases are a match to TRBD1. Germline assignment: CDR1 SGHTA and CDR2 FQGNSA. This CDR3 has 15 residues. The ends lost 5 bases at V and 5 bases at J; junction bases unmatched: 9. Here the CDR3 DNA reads TGTGCCAGCAGCCTTGGTGGGACAGCTCAAAACATTCAGTACTTC. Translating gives CASSLGGTAQNIQYF.

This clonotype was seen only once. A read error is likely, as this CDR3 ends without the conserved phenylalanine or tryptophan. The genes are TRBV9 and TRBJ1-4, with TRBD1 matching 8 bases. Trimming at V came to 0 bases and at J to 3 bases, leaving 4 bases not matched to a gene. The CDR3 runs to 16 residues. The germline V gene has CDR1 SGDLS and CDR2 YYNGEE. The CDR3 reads CASSVGTGYSNEKLFY. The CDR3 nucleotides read TGTGCCAGCAGCGTAGGGACAGGGTACTCTAATGAAAAACTGTTTTAT.

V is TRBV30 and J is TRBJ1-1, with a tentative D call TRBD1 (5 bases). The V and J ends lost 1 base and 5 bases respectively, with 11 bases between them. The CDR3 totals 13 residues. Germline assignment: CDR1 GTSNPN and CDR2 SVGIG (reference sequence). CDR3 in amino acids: CAWSGYGGTEAFF. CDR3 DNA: TGTGCCTGGAGTGGGTACGGGGGGACTGAAGCTTTCTTT.

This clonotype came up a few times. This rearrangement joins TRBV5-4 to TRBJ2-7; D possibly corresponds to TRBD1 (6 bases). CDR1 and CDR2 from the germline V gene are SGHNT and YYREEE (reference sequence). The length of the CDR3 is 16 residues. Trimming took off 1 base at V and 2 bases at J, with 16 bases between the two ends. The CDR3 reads CASSLLGMGAAYEQYF. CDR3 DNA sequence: TGTGCCAGCAGCTTGTTGGGGATGGGGGCGGCCTACGAGCAGTACTTC.

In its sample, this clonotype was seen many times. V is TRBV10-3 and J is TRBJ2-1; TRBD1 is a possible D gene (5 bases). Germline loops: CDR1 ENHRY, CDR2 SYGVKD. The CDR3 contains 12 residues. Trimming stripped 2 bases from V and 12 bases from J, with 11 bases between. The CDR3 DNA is TGTGCCATCAGTGAGATTGACAGCGTGCAGTTCTTC. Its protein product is CAISEIDSVQFF.

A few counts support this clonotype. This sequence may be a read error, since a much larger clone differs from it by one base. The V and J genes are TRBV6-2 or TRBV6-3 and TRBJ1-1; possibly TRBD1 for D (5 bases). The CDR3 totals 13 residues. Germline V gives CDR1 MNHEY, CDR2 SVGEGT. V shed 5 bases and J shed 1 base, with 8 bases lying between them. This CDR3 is CASSVGENTEAFF. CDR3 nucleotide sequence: TGTGCCAGCAGTGTAGGGGAGAACACTGAAGCTTTCTTT.

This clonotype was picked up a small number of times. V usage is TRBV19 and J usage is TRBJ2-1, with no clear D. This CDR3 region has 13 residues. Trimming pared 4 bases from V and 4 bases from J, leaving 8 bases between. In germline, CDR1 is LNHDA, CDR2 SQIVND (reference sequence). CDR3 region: CASSNAVYNEQFF. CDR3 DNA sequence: TGTGCCAGTAGTAATGCGGTATACAATGAGCAGTTCTTC.

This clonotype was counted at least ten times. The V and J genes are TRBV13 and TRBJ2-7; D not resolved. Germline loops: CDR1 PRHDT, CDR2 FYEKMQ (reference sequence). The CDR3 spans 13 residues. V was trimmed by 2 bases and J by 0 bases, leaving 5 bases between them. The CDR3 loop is CASSLPNSYEQYF. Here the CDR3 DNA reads TGTGCCAGCAGCTTACCGAACTCCTACGAGCAGTACTTC.

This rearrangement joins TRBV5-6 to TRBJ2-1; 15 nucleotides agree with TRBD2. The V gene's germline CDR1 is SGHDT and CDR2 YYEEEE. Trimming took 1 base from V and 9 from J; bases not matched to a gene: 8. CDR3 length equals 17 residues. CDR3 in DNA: TGTGCCAGCAGCTTGAGTCGAAGGACTAGCGGGGGGGGTGAGCAGTTCTTC. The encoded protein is CASSLSRRTSGGGEQFF.

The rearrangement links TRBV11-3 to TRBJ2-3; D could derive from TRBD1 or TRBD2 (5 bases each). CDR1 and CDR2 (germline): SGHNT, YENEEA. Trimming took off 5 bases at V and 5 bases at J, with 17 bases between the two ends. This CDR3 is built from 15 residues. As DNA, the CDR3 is TGTGCCAGCAGCCCCCGGGGCCTCATGGGAGATACGCAGTATTTT. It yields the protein CASSPRGLMGDTQYF.

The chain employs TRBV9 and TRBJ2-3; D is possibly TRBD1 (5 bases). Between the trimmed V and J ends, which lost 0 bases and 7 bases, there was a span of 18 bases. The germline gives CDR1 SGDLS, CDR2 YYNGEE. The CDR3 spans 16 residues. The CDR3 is CASSVGSGPERNTQYF. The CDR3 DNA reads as TGTGCCAGCAGCGTAGGATCAGGGCCCGAGCGCAATACGCAGTATTTT. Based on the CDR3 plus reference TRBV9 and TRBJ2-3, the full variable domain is DSGVTQTPKHLITATGQRVTLRCSPRSGDLSVYWYQQSLDQGLQFLIQYYNGEERAKGNILERFSAQQFPDLHSELNLSSLELGDSALYFCASSVGSGPERNTQYFGPGTRLTVL.

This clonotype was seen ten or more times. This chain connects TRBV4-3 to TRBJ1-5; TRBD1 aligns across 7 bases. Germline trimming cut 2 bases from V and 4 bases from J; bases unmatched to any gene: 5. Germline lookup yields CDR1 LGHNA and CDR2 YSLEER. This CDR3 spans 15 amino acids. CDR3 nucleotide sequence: TGCGCCAGCAGCCAACACAAACAGGGGAATCAGCCCCAGCATTTT. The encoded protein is CASSQHKQGNQPQHF.

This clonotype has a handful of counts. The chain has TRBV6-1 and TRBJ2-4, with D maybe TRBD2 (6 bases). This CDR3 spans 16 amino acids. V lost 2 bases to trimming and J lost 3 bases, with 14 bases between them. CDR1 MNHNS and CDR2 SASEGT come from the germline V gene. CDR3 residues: CASSESVGGGKNIQYF. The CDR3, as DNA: TGTGCCAGCAGTGAATCGGTGGGAGGAGGCAAAAACATTCAGTACTTC.

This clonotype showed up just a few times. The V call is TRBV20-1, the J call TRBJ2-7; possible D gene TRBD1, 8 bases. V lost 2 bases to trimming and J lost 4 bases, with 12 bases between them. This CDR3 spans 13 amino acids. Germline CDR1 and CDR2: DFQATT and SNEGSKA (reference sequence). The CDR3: CSARLQGGYEQYF. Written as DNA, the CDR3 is TGCAGTGCTAGATTACAGGGGGGGTACGAGCAGTACTTC.

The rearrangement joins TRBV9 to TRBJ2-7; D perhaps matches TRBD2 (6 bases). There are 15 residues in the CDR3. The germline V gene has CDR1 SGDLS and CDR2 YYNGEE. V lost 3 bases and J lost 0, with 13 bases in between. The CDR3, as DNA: TGTGCCAGCAGCGAGGAGCCGGAGGGCTCCTACGAGCAGTACTTC. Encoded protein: CASSEEPEGSYEQYF.

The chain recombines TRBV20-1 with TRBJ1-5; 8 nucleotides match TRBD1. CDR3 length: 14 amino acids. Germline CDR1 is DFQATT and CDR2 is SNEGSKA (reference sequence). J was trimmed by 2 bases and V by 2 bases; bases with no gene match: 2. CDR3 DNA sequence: TGCAGTGCTAGACAACAGGGGGGCAATCAGCCCCAGCATTTT. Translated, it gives CSARQQGGNQPQHF.